This record covers a single T cell receptor (beta chain). This entry comes from a study of blood T cell repertoires in COVID-19. Overall study context: The United States, Italy and Spain were the sources of the acute and convalescent COVID-19 samples. In each case, the material was cDNA or gDNA derived from T cells, B-cell-depleted T cells, or PBMCs.

Per the study methods: The authors estimated nucleated cell counts from reference gene primer amplification. Sequencing used immunoSEQ multiplex PCR; TCRdb keeps in-frame clones, though not all of them. Clone size and V and J calls were adopted from that table, with D and trimming inferred from the DNA. This repertoire shows fewer than 200,000 clones, about 90% found once; its top ten account for roughly a fifth. The germline V gene has CDR1 SEHNR and CDR2 FQNEAQ (reference sequence). Trimming shortened V by 7 bases and J by 8 bases, and 17 bases separated the two germline ends. This CDR3 is 14 amino acids long.

Specimen: peripheral blood. The clonotype was recovered from a man in his 60s with active or convalescent COVID-19. This chain uses TRBV7-9 with TRBJ2-2; tentatively, D is TRBD1 (6 bases). The CDR3 DNA reads as TGTGCCAGCACTCCGCCTCCCACAGGGGGGGAGCTGTTTTTT. Its translation is CASTPPPTGGELFF. The complete variable domain, with remaining parts taken from reference TRBV7-9 and TRBJ2-2, reads DTGVSQNPRHKITKRGQNVTFRCDPISEHNRLYWYRQTLGQGPEFLTYFQNEAQLEKSRLLSDRFSAERPKGSFSTLEIQRTEQGDSAMYLCASTPPPTGGELFFGEGSRLTVL.